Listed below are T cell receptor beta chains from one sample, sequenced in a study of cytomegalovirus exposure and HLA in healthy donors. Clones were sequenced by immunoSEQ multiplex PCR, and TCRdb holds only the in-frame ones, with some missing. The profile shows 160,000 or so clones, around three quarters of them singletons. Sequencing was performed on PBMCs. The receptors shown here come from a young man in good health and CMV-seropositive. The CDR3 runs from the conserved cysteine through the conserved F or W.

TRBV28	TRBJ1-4	CASSPDRLGEKLFF
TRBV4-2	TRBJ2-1	CASSLYASGGSYNEQFF
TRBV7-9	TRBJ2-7	CASSQGLADEQYF
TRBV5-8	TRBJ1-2	CASSPGGRSYYGYTF
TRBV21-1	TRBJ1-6	CANTLAGSPLHF
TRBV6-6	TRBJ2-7	CASRHSGEEQYF
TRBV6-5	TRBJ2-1	CASGFGRGDFNEQFF
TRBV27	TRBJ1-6	CASSFGSNSPLHF
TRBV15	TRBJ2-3	CATSGTGDTQYF
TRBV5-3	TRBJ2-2	CARSFFSGANTGELFF
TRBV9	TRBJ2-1	CASSVGPSGLQFF
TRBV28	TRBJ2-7	CASSETGGFSYEQYF
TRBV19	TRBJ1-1	CASSIVPGFSNTEAFF
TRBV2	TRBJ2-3	CASSYGDTQYF
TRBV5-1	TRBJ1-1	CASSSTGTGTEAFF